This record covers a single T cell receptor (beta chain). This clone appeared a single time. Its antigen is still unknown. No base-level quality is on record; no much larger clone is a single base apart. Counted from cysteine to phenylalanine, this CDR3 has 16 amino acids. This entry keeps only the CDR3 DNA: 48 bases, framed from base 1. Trimming removed 3 bases from V and 5 bases from J; the gene matches leave 11 bases unexplained. In the germline V gene (reference sequence), CDR1 corresponds to LNHDA and CDR2 to SQIVND. This sample stems from a study of shared clonotypes between healthy human individuals (dated by TCRdb to between 2020 and 2021). For the study in its entirety: The cohort included three men and a couple of women between 18 and 49 years of age. For each donor, CD4 naive and CD4 memory were each run on three plates, CD8 naive on two plates, and CD8 memory on one plate. The study deeply sequenced blood TCR repertoires of five healthy adults to estimate repertoire size and the extent of clonotype sharing between individuals. Libraries were prepared and TCR repertoires were sequenced by different laboratories using diverse techniques, in order to increase sequencing depth and limit assay-specific biases. Between about 0.8 and 9 billion PBMCs per donor were obtained by leukapheresis.

Using the deep immunoSEQ assay, TCR CDR3 regions were amplified from genomic DNA by multiplex PCR. Genomic DNA extracted from each cell subset was distributed evenly over all wells of several immunoSEQ 96-well plates, and each plate served as one replicate. Each replicate PCR for sorted subsets received 150 to 250 ng genomic DNA, equal to 30,000 or so T cell genomes. Purified libraries were measured with a Qubit 3.0 fluorometer, size-checked on a Bioanalyzer 2100, and measured again with the KAPA Library Quantification kit. Each immunoSEQ 96-well plate was sequenced on its own single-read 150-cycle Illumina NextSeq 550 flow cell. The published analysis was carried out like this. Because the immunoSEQ output held only junctional sequences and lacked quality scores, the filtering could not match the filtering applied to full-length reads. To assign V/J genes and CDR3, sequences were annotated using PyIR, a Python wrapper for IgBLAST v1.9, with IMGT germline references. Reads were removed for weak V/J assignments (E-value above 1e-6), missing CDR3, stop codons, out-of-frame junctions, or ambiguous translated residues. V3J clonotypes were defined as sequences sharing an identical inferred V gene, J gene, and CDR3 amino acid sequence. Percentage overlap between repertoires was computed as shared unique clonotypes divided by the size of the smaller repertoire. Richness of each repertoire was evaluated using RTK rarefaction, the Chao1 estimator, and Recon v2.1 estimates of unobserved clonotypes. For all TCRbeta clonotypes obtained by the gDNA method from a few donors, generation probabilities were computed with OLGA. What TCRdb holds here is the immuneACCESS table cut down to in-frame rearrangements. Part of the clones is not present; checked against another copy, under half of the missing clones reflect an unresolved V gene, and the others are unexplained. Clonal size and the V and J genes are those of that table, whereas D and trimming came from the DNA. This sample gives around 1.4 million clones in total; approximately 98.5% of them show up just once. Of the sample, about 0.34% is held by the ten largest clones.

Overall results and qualifications from the work: Across a few donors, around 5% of naive CD4, roughly 3.4% of naive CD8, 2.3% of memory CD4, and 0.3% to 0.45% of memory CD8 clonotypes were shared. Compared with non-shared clonotypes, the clonotypes found in all four sorted-subset donors had higher generation probabilities. Even with the large sequencing depth, rarefaction of the sorted-subset datasets indicated that sequencing was incomplete. Based on pairwise subsampling, the degree of clonotype sharing among donors was expected to be affected by sequencing depth. Because the study included a small number of donors, the genetic and exposure-history diversity represented was limited. Naive subsets generally had larger estimated clonotype richness than memory subsets did. Sampling was restricted to blood, and TCR repertoires in tissue are likely to differ from TCR repertoires in blood.

Healthy HIV-negative adults with no recently reported acute infections or vaccinations were included as donors. Only Caucasian adults living in Nashville, Tennessee, USA were represented among the donors. Magnetic negative selection was used to enrich CD4+ T cells, after which naive cells were positively selected on CD45RA and the negative fraction became the memory subset. After blood collection by leukapheresis, PBMCs were isolated using Ficoll-Histopaque density gradient centrifugation and then cryopreserved in the vapor phase of liquid nitrogen. Purity and quantity of every magnetically sorted T cell population were checked by analytical flow cytometry. From each sorted fraction, genomic DNA was isolated and quantified by UV absorbance on a Nanodrop 2000c.

This clonotype was sampled from a man aged 30-40 years in good health. This receptor chain uses TRBV19 and TRBJ2-5; 8 bases in between match TRBD1. The source material was naive CD4+ T cells sorted from blood. Interpreted using the paper, the cell subset or site label stands for: CD45RA+ positively selected. CDR3 loop: CASSINSGQGGETQYF. The nucleotide sequence reads TGTGCCAGTAGTATTAATTCCGGACAGGGTGGGGAGACCCAGTACTTC.